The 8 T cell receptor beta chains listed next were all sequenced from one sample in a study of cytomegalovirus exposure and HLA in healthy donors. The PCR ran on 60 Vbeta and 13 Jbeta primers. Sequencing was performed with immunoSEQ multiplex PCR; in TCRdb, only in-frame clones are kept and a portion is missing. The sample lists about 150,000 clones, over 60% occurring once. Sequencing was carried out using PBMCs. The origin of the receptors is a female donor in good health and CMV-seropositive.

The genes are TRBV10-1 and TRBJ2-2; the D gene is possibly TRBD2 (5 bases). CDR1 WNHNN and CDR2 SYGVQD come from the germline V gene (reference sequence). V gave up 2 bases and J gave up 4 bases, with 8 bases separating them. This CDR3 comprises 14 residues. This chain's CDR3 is CASSEGGATGELFF. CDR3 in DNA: TGCGCCAGCAGTGAGGGAGGAGCCACCGGGGAGCTGTTTTTT.

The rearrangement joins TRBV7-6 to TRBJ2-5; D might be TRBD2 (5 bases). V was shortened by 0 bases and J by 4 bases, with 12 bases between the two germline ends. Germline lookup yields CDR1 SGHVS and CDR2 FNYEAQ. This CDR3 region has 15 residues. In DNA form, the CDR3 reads TGTGCCAGCAGCTTAGCGCCGGGATCAGGAGAGACCCAGTACTTC. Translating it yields CASSLAPGSGETQYF.

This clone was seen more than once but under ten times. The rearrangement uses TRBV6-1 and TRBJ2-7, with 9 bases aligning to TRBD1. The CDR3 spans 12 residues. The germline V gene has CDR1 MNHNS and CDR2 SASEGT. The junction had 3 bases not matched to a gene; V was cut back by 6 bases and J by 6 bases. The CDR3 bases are TGTGCCAGCAGGTACAGGGGGCGCGAGCAGTACTTC. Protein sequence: CASRYRGREQYF.

The CDR3 sequence is CSVNTEAFF. CDR3 coding DNA: TGCAGCGTGAACACTGAAGCTTTCTTT. The V call is TRBV20-1, the J call TRBJ1-1; D uncertain. CDR1 and CDR2 (germline): DFQATT, SNEGSKA (reference sequence). The CDR3 length is 9 residues.

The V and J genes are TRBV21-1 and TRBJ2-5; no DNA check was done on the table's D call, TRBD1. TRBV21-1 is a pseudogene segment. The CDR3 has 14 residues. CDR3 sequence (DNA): TGTGCCAGCAGCGCGACAGGACTCCGGGAGACCCAGTACTTC. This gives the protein CASSATGLRETQYF.

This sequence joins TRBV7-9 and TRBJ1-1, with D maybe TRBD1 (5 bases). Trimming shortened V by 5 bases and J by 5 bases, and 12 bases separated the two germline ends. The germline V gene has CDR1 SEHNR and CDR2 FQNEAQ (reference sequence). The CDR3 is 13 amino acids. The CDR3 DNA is TGTGCCAGCAGCCGGACGGGGGGGACTGAAGCTTTCTTT. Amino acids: CASSRTGGTEAFF. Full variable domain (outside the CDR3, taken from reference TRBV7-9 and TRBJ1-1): DTGVSQNPRHKITKRGQNVTFRCDPISEHNRLYWYRQTLGQGPEFLTYFQNEAQLEKSRLLSDRFSAERPKGSFSTLEIQRTEQGDSAMYLCASSRTGGTEAFFGQGTRLTVV.

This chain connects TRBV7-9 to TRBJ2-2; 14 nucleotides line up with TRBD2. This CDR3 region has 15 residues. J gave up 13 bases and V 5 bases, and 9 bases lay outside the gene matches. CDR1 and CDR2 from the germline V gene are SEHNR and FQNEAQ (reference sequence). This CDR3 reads CASSATGLAGGRLFF. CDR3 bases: TGTGCCAGCAGCGCAACCGGACTAGCGGGGGGAAGGCTGTTTTTT.

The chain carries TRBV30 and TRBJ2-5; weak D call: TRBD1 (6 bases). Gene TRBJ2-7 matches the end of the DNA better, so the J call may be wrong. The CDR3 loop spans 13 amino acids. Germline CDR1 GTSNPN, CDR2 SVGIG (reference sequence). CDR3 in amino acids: CAWSVQGSYEQYF. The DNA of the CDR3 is TGTGCCTGGAGTGTACAGGGTTCCTACGAGCAGTACTTC.